The T cell receptor (beta chain) under discussion was sequenced for a study of spatial heterogeneity in lung cancer. Study details: Combinations of a unique TCR and a UMI were tallied in raw reads, and on average each appeared more than ten times.

This clonotype was recorded a few times. No antigen is known for it. The germline CDR1 and CDR2 sequences are SQVTM and ANQGSEA. CDR3 length: 14 amino acids. Between the trimmed V and J ends, which lost 1 base and 0 bases, there was a span of 6 bases. Study-wide results and limits: Resection blood, more than follow-up blood, showed ubiquitous expanded tumor TCRs.

The time point was: sample taken at primary tumor resection. Sequencing of whole RNA from tumor, nontumor lung or frozen PBMC involved no sorting. Samples were obtained from some 70 donors, all untreated early-stage non-small cell lung cancer patients. TCRdb reprocessed the 5' RACE reads with MiXCR, giving one entry per CDR3 protein. There are 60,000 to 80,000 distinct CDR3 sequences in the sample; 13% occur only once, and under 7.5% lies in the top ten. The sequenced sample was PBMCs, obtained at surgery. The TCR sequence derives from a male donor with early-stage non-small cell lung cancer. The rearrangement joins TRBV29-1 to TRBJ2-2; D uncertain. CDR3 in amino acids: CSVEGTANTGELFF. CDR3 coding DNA: TGCAGCGTTGAAGGGACGGCGAACACCGGGGAGCTGTTTTTT.